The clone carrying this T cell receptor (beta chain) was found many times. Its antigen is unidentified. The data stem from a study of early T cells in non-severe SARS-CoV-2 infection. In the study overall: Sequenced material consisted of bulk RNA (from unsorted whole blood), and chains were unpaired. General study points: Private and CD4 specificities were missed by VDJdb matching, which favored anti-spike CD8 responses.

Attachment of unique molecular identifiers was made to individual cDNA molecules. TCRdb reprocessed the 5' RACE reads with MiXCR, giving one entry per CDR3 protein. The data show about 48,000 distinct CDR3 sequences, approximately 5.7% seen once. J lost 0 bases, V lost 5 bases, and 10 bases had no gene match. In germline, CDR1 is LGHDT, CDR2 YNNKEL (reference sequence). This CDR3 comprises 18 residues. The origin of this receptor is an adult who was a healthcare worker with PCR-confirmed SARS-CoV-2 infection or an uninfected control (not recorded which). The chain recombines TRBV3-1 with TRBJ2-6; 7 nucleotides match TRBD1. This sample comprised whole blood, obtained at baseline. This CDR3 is CASSSPGQAISGANVLTF. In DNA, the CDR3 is TGTGCCAGCAGCTCTCCCGGACAGGCGATCTCTGGGGCCAACGTCCTGACTTTC.